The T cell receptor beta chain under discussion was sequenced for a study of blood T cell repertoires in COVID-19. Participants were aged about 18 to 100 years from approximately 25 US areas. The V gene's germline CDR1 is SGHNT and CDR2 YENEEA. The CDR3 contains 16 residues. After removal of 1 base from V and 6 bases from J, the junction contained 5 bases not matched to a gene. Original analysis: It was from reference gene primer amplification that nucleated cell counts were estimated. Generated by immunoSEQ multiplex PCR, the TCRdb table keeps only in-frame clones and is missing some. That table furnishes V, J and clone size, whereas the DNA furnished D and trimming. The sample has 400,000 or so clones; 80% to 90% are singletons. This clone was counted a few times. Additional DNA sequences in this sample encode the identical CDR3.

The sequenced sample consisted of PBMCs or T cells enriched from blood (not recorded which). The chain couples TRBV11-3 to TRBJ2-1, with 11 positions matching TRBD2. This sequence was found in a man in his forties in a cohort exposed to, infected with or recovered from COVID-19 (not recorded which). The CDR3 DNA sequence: TGTGCCAGCAGCTTAGGGGGGACTAGCGGATTCAATGAGCAGTTCTTC. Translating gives CASSLGGTSGFNEQFF.